The 22 T cell receptor beta chains in this list originate from one sample, sequenced in a study of early T cells in non-severe SARS-CoV-2 infection. TCRdb redid the calling of the 5' RACE reads with MiXCR, one entry per CDR3 protein. The sample yields under 85,000 distinct CDR3 sequences, 11% to 15% seen once. Sequencing was performed on whole blood. The receptors come from an adult who was a healthcare worker with PCR-confirmed SARS-CoV-2 infection or an uninfected control (not recorded which).

This clonotype was seen a few times. This rearrangement joins TRBV9 to TRBJ2-3; 13 nucleotides match TRBD2. The CDR3 spans 16 residues. CDR1 is SGDLS and CDR2 is YYNGEE in the germline V gene. J was trimmed by 4 bases and V by 4 bases; bases with no gene match: 6. CDR3 DNA sequence: TGTGCCAGCAGCCCCCGACTAGCGGGGGGCTCAGATACGCAGTATTTT. Translation gives CASSPRLAGGSDTQYF.

This clonotype occurred many times. The CDR3 here is CASSLFKGTEAFF. CDR3 sequence (DNA): TGTGCCAGCAGCTTATTTAAGGGCACTGAAGCTTTCTTT. V and J are TRBV7-2 and TRBJ1-1; unclear D gene. There are 13 residues in the CDR3. Germline values: CDR1 SGHTA, CDR2 FQGNSA. The V end lost 2 bases, the J end lost 4 bases, and 8 bases lay between the germline ends.

This clonotype has at least ten counts. The chain recombines TRBV29-1 with TRBJ1-3, with D hard to call. With 3 bases removed from V and 4 bases from J, the gap between germline ends came to 10 bases. The V gene's germline CDR1 is SQVTM and CDR2 ANQGSEA. This CDR3 region has 13 residues. Here the CDR3 reads CSVEGYGGNTIYF. CDR3 DNA sequence: TGCAGCGTTGAGGGGTATGGAGGAAACACCATATATTTT.

The chain recombines TRBV11-1 with TRBJ2-1; D may be TRBD1 (6 bases). CDR1 is SGHAT, CDR2 FQDESV, per germline (reference sequence). This CDR3 has 13 residues. Deletions cut 5 bases from V and 5 bases from J, with 10 bases between. CDR3 in amino acids: CASSQDRNNEQFF. CDR3 coding DNA: TGTGCCAGCAGCCAGGACAGAAACAATGAGCAGTTCTTC.

This clonotype was seen only a few times. This chain connects TRBV29-1 to TRBJ1-3; D call uncertain. V shed 2 bases and J shed 2 bases, with 7 bases lying between them. Germline CDR1 reads SQVTM; CDR2 reads ANQGSEA. The CDR3 covers 13 residues. As DNA, the CDR3 is TGCAGCGTTGAATCTGGGGCTGGAAACACCATATATTTT. Its translation is CSVESGAGNTIYF. Full variable domain (remainder filled in from reference TRBV29-1 and TRBJ1-3): SAVISQKPSRDICQRGTSLTIQCQVDSQVTMMFWYRQQPGQSLTLIATANQGSEATYESGFVIDKFPISRPNLTFSTLTVSNMSPEDSSIYLCSVESGAGNTIYFGEGSWLTVV.

A few counts support this clonotype. The V and J genes are TRBV4-3 and TRBJ2-2; D remains ambiguous. The CDR3 is 13 residues long. Trimming cost V 4 bases and J 4 bases, with 7 bases left between them. Per germline, CDR1 LGHNA and CDR2 YSLEER. CDR3 DNA sequence: TGCGCCAGCAGCCCCAGACCCACCGGGGAGCTGTTTTTT. Residues: CASSPRPTGELFF.

In this sample, this clonotype turned up a few times. The rearrangement links TRBV2 to TRBJ2-3, with D possibly TRBD2 on 5 matching bases. The germline V and J ends were trimmed by 4 bases and 0 bases, with 8 bases remaining between them. Germline CDR1 is SNHLY and CDR2 is FYNNEI. The CDR3 consists of 14 residues. In nucleotides, the CDR3 is TGTGCCAGCAGTGCGCAGCGGAGCACAGATACGCAGTATTTT. Protein sequence: CASSAQRSTDTQYF.

There are a few counts of this clonotype. This chain joins TRBV27 and TRBJ2-7; weak D call: TRBD1 (7 bases). V lost 4 bases and J lost 2, with 12 bases in between. Looked up from germline, CDR1 is MNHEY and CDR2 is SMNVEV (reference sequence). The CDR3 runs to 14 residues. The DNA of the CDR3 is TGTGCCAGCAGTTGGGGGGACAGTACCTACGAGCAGTACTTC. Translation gives CASSWGDSTYEQYF.

The sample holds a few counts of this clonotype. A junction boundary mismatches the germline segment, possibly from a read error. This chain links TRBV5-1 with TRBJ2-2, with unresolved D. CDR3 length: 13 amino acids. Germline values: CDR1 SGHRS, CDR2 YFSETQ. This CDR3 reads CASTRSNTGELFF. The CDR3 nucleotides read TGCGCAAGCACCAGGTCGAACACCGGGGAGCTGTTTTTT.

V and J are TRBV19 and TRBJ2-7; D remains unclear. Germline CDR1 is LNHDA and CDR2 is SQIVND (reference sequence). The CDR3 is 13 residues long. Trimming pared 8 bases from V and 0 bases from J, leaving 11 bases between. The CDR3 region has the DNA TGTGCCAGTGGTGTGGAATACTCCTACGAGCAGTACTTC. Amino acid sequence: CASGVEYSYEQYF.

V gene TRBV19 combines with J gene TRBJ1-5, with D perhaps matching TRBD1 (5 bases). The CDR3 totals 13 residues. CDR1 is LNHDA and CDR2 is SQIVND in the germline V gene (reference sequence). Trimming stripped 5 bases from V and 4 bases from J, with 9 bases between. DNA for the CDR3: TGTGCCAGTAGTGGGACCGCTAATCAGCCCCAGCATTTT. Amino acids: CASSGTANQPQHF.

This clonotype has just a few counts. V gene TRBV6-2 or TRBV6-3 combines with J gene TRBJ2-7; 7 bases line up with TRBD1. In germline, CDR1 is MNHEY, CDR2 SVGEGT. The ends lost 0 bases at V and 6 bases at J; junction bases unmatched: 11. The CDR3 contains 16 residues. The DNA of the CDR3 is TGTGCCAGCAGTTACTCCGGGACAGCTTTGTCTAGCGAGCAGTACTTC. Residues: CASSYSGTALSSEQYF.

The V and J genes are TRBV2 and TRBJ1-4, with 9 bases aligning to TRBD1. Trimming at V came to 8 bases and at J to 7 bases, leaving 11 bases not matched to a gene. The CDR3 is made up of 15 amino acids. CDR1 is SNHLY, CDR2 FYNNEI, per germline. CDR3 DNA: TGTGCCAGCTCCGGAGGGGACAGGGCGGGTGAAAAACTGTTTTTT. This codes for CASSGGDRAGEKLFF.

Written as DNA, the CDR3 is TGCAGTGCTAGAGAAGATTCACCCCTCCACTTT. Residues: CSAREDSPLHF. The gene calls are TRBV20-1 and TRBJ1-6, with D unclear. Germline V gene data show CDR1 as DFQATT and CDR2 as SNEGSKA (reference sequence). The CDR3 is 11 residues long. The V end lost 0 bases, the J end lost 8 bases, and 2 bases lay between the germline ends.

This clonotype was detected a few times. The chain is built from TRBV20-1 and TRBJ2-2; D ambiguous. Germline CDR1 is DFQATT and CDR2 is SNEGSKA (reference sequence). V lost 0 bases and J lost 0, with 11 bases in between. This CDR3 has 16 amino acids. CDR3 residues: CSARDEAGANTGELFF. The CDR3 bases are TGCAGTGCTAGAGATGAGGCAGGCGCGAACACCGGGGAGCTGTTTTTT.

J is TRBJ2-2 and V is TRBV6-5; 7 bases line up with TRBD1. The CDR3 is 14 amino acids. Trimming cost V 6 bases and J 1 base; bases outside gene matches: 2. Germline values: CDR1 MNHEY, CDR2 SVGAGI. DNA of the CDR3: TGTGCCAGCAGGTGGACAGGGAACACCGGGGAGCTGTTTTTT. Protein product: CASRWTGNTGELFF.

This sequence joins TRBV29-1 and TRBJ2-1; 9 bases line up with TRBD1. The CDR3 runs to 13 residues. Per germline, CDR1 SQVTM and CDR2 ANQGSEA. J was trimmed by 6 bases and V by 7 bases; bases with no gene match: 7. The CDR3 protein is CSAGQGYGNEQFF. CDR3 sequence (DNA): TGCAGCGCTGGACAGGGGTACGGCAATGAGCAGTTCTTC.

Ten or more counts support this clonotype. The chain couples TRBV11-2 to TRBJ2-1; 8 bases line up with TRBD1. The V and J ends lost 4 bases and 2 bases, in that order; junction bases with no gene match: 4. CDR3 length: 15 amino acids. Germline V gene data show CDR1 as SGHAT and CDR2 as FQNNGV. CDR3 coding DNA: TGTGCCAGCAGCTCCAGGACAGGGACCTACAATGAGCAGTTCTTC. This translates into CASSSRTGTYNEQFF.

This clonotype was seen only a few times. V is TRBV18 and J is TRBJ2-3, with D unclear. This CDR3 comprises 14 residues. Trimming cost V 2 bases and J 5 bases, with 11 bases left between them. Per the germline V gene, CDR1 is KGHSH and CDR2 is LQKENI. The CDR3 is CASSPWDSRDTQYF. The DNA for the CDR3 is TGTGCCAGCTCACCATGGGATTCTAGAGATACGCAGTATTTT.

CDR3: CSAPSSPTGELFF. CDR3 DNA: TGCAGTGCTCCCTCGTCGCCGACCGGGGAGCTGTTTTTT. The chain is built from TRBV20-1 and TRBJ2-2; the D is unclear. The length of the CDR3 is 13 residues. The germline CDR1 and CDR2 sequences are DFQATT and SNEGSKA (reference sequence). Trimming left V 5 bases short and J 5 bases short, with 12 bases between.

J is TRBJ2-7 and V is TRBV9, with 10 bases aligning to TRBD1. Trimming cost V 1 base and J 6 bases; bases outside gene matches: 1. The length of the CDR3 is 13 residues. Germline CDR1 reads SGDLS; CDR2 reads YYNGEE. DNA of the CDR3: TGTGCCAGCAGCGTAAGGACAGGGGGCGAGCAGTACTTC. It translates to CASSVRTGGEQYF.

In its sample, this clonotype was seen many times. The rearrangement joins TRBV25-1 to TRBJ1-6, with no clear D. V lost 5 bases and J 7 bases, leaving 15 bases between the germline ends. There are 15 residues in the CDR3. Germline V lookup: CDR1 MGHDK, CDR2 SYGVNS. Written as DNA, the CDR3 is TGTGCCAGCAGTCCCTTTGGCCACGTCAATTCACCCCTCCACTTT. Protein product: CASSPFGHVNSPLHF.